This T cell receptor beta chain was identified during a study of cytomegalovirus exposure and HLA in healthy donors. Study findings and constraints: Productive status was seen about 87% or about 30% of the time for most TCR beta V segments in an earlier analysis. Later on, a genetic analysis was performed. It linked a missense variant in DCLRE1C with V- and J-gene trimming of TCR beta.

Use of 60 Vbeta and 13 Jbeta primers characterized the PCR. The assay was immunoSEQ multiplex PCR, and TCRdb's table has in-frame clones only and misses some. Of 65,000 to 85,000 clones listed, 55% to 80% are singletons. Worth noting for this clone: Its specificity is unknown.

Trimming cost V 5 bases and J 0 bases; bases outside gene matches: 4. The germline gives CDR1 KGHSH, CDR2 LQKENI. The CDR3 spans 16 residues. The TCR was taken from a woman aged 25 to 39 in good health and CMV-seronegative. The rearrangement joins TRBV18 to TRBJ2-1; 10 bases are shared with TRBD1. Sequenced input: PBMCs. The CDR3 DNA sequence: TGTGCCAGCTCAACGGACAGGGGGAGCTCCTACAATGAGCAGTTCTTC. Amino acids: CASSTDRGSSYNEQFF.